The TCR beta chain described here comes from a study of OX40 agonist ivuxolimab in advanced cancers. This clone has only one observation. The CDR3 contains 14 residues. V lost 4 bases to trimming and J lost 4 bases, with 15 bases between them. Germline V gene data show CDR1 as SGHRS and CDR2 as YFSETQ. Clones were sequenced by immunoSEQ multiplex PCR, and TCRdb holds only the in-frame ones, with some missing. The sample lists around 99,000 clones; roughly 89% were seen once. The chain combines TRBV5-1 with TRBJ2-7; tentatively, D is TRBD2 (5 bases). Source: CD4+ or CD8+ T cells sorted from blood, taken in a trial of the OX40 agonist ivuxolimab. This TCR was recovered from an adult with an advanced solid tumor such as melanoma, head and neck, liver or kidney cancer. CDR3 nucleotide sequence: TGCGCCAGCAGCAGGGATGAGGGAAGTTACGAGCAGTACTTC. Protein: CASSRDEGSYEQYF.